A selection of T cell receptor beta chains follows, all from one sample in a study of blood T cell repertoires in COVID-19. The method was immunoSEQ multiplex PCR; TCRdb's version includes in-frame clones alone and lacks a portion of them. The sample gives 250,000 to 350,000 clones, 88% of which show up once; 2.5% to 3.5% is in the top ten. Sequences were obtained from PBMCs or T cells enriched from blood (not recorded which). These receptors all stem from a woman in her 50s who had recovered from COVID-19. The CDR3 runs from the conserved cysteine through the conserved F or W. The D gene is left open where the match is weak. The size of a clone is reported for some rows only, either as once, few or many, or as a class for expanded clones.

d_gene: TRBD2
v_gene: TRBV6-5
abundance: NA
j_gene: TRBJ2-7
CDR3nt: TGTGCCAGCAGCAAAATCGGGGGGTACGAGCAGTACTTC
CDR3aa: CASSKIGGYEQYF

d_gene: TRBD2
v_gene: TRBV15
abundance: NA
j_gene: TRBJ2-1
CDR3nt: TGTGCCACCAGCTTAAGGGGGGGTAGCGGGAGGCCTAGCTCCTACAATGAGCAGTTCTTC
CDR3aa: CATSLRGGSGRPSSYNEQFF

d_gene: NA
v_gene: TRBV12-2
abundance: NA
j_gene: TRBJ1-2
CDR3nt: TGTGCAAGTCGCCCTCGAGCGGGTAGGGCCCATGGCTACACCTTC
CDR3aa: CASRPRAGRAHGYTF

d_gene: NA
v_gene: TRBV13
abundance: few
j_gene: TRBJ1-1
CDR3nt: TGTGCCAGCAGCTTGGGGGGACTGTTTATGAACACTGAAGCTTTCTTT
CDR3aa: CASSLGGLFMNTEAFF

d_gene: NA
v_gene: TRBV21-1
abundance: NA
j_gene: TRBJ2-3
CDR3nt: TGTGCCAGCAGCAAAGTCGAGGGCACAGATACGCAGTATTTT
CDR3aa: CASSKVEGTDTQYF

d_gene: TRBD2
v_gene: TRBV3-1/TRBV3-2
abundance: NA
j_gene: TRBJ2-5
CDR3nt: TGTGCCAGCAGCCATCGGAGGACTAGCGGGCAAGAGACCCAGTACTTC
CDR3aa: CASSHRRTSGQETQYF

d_gene: TRBD2
v_gene: TRBV2
abundance: NA
j_gene: TRBJ2-7
CDR3nt: TGTGCCAGCAGTGAGGGGACTAGCGGGAGGGCCATCTACGAGCAGTACTTC
CDR3aa: CASSEGTSGRAIYEQYF

d_gene: TRBD1
v_gene: TRBV25-1
abundance: NA
j_gene: TRBJ1-6
CDR3nt: TGTGCCAGCAGTGAAGGGACAGTTCGCCCTAATTCACCCCTCCACTTT
CDR3aa: CASSEGTVRPNSPLHF

d_gene: TRBD2
v_gene: TRBV29-1
abundance: NA
j_gene: TRBJ2-1
CDR3nt: TGCAGCACCCTGACTAGCGGGACGTACAATGAGCAGTTCTTC
CDR3aa: CSTLTSGTYNEQFF

d_gene: NA
v_gene: TRBV5-5
abundance: NA
j_gene: TRBJ1-5
CDR3nt: TGTGCCAGCAGCTTGGTGGCCCTCAATCAGCCCCAGCATTTT
CDR3aa: CASSLVALNQPQHF

d_gene: NA
v_gene: TRBV12-3/TRBV12-4
abundance: NA
j_gene: TRBJ1-2
CDR3nt: TGTGCCAGCAGTTTGCGAGGGTACTATGGCTACACCTTC
CDR3aa: CASSLRGYYGYTF

d_gene: NA
v_gene: TRBV3-1/TRBV3-2
abundance: NA
j_gene: TRBJ1-2
CDR3nt: TGTGCCAGCAGCCAACTGACTGGTCCCGGCGTGACAGAACTACTACCATGGGATGGCTACACCTTC
CDR3aa: CASSQLTGPGVTELLPWDGYTF

d_gene: TRBD2
v_gene: TRBV18
abundance: NA
j_gene: TRBJ2-7
CDR3nt: TGTGCCAGCTCCGGGACTAGCGGGACCTACGAGCAGTACTTC
CDR3aa: CASSGTSGTYEQYF

d_gene: NA
v_gene: TRBV7-3
abundance: NA
j_gene: TRBJ2-2
CDR3nt: TGTGCCAGCAGCACTCGGACAGCCACCGGGGAGCTGTTTTTT
CDR3aa: CASSTRTATGELFF

d_gene: TRBD1
v_gene: TRBV5-6
abundance: NA
j_gene: TRBJ1-1
CDR3nt: TGTGCCAGCTCAGGGGGCAGTGGCACTGAAGCTTTCTTT
CDR3aa: CASSGGSGTEAFF

d_gene: NA
v_gene: TRBV27
abundance: NA
j_gene: TRBJ1-3
CDR3nt: TGTGCCAGCAGATCTTTCGGGGGGGGTGGAAACACCATATATTTT
CDR3aa: CASRSFGGGGNTIYF

d_gene: TRBD2
v_gene: TRBV4-2
abundance: NA
j_gene: TRBJ2-7
CDR3nt: TGTGCCAGCAGCCAAGATGAGGGTCTAGCGGGAGTATTCTACGAGCAGTACTTC
CDR3aa: CASSQDEGLAGVFYEQYF

d_gene: TRBD1
v_gene: TRBV18
abundance: few
j_gene: TRBJ1-6
CDR3nt: TGTGCCAGCTCACCACCGACAGGGGGAGATTCACCCCTCCACTTT
CDR3aa: CASSPPTGGDSPLHF

d_gene: TRBD1
v_gene: TRBV29-1
abundance: once
j_gene: TRBJ2-2
CDR3nt: TGCAGCGTTGAGAGGGACAGCCACACCGGGGAGCTGTTTTTT
CDR3aa: CSVERDSHTGELFF

d_gene: TRBD1
v_gene: TRBV19
abundance: NA
j_gene: TRBJ1-5
CDR3nt: TGTGCCAGTAGTGTAGGACAGGGAATGTATCAGCCCCAGCATTTT
CDR3aa: CASSVGQGMYQPQHF

d_gene: NA
v_gene: TRBV9
abundance: NA
j_gene: TRBJ2-3
CDR3nt: TGTGCCAGCAGCATCAGGGGCACAGATACGCAGTATTTT
CDR3aa: CASSIRGTDTQYF

d_gene: TRBD1
v_gene: TRBV3-1/TRBV3-2
abundance: NA
j_gene: TRBJ1-1
CDR3nt: TGTGCCAGCAGCCGATTGACAGGGGGCAACACTGAAGCTTTCTTT
CDR3aa: CASSRLTGGNTEAFF